One and the same sample provided the 21 T cell receptor beta chains below, sequenced in a study of T cells after yellow fever vaccination. Using its own MiXCR run on the 5' RACE reads, TCRdb lists one record per CDR3 protein. Found here are about 360,000 distinct CDR3 sequences, roughly 6.1% of them singletons; the top ten hold 14% to 15%. Material: PBMCs, obtained 5 days after the yellow fever booster vaccination. The receptors were gathered from a man aged 30-40 years who received the YFV17D yellow fever vaccine.

The chain recombines TRBV20-1 with TRBJ2-7; TRBD1 aligns across 11 bases. CDR3 length equals 15 residues. The V gene's germline CDR1 is DFQATT and CDR2 SNEGSKA (reference sequence). V shed 0 bases and J 2 bases; nucleotides not matched to a gene: 3. For the CDR3, the DNA is TGCAGTGCTAGAGATGGGGGACAGGGGGCCTACGAGCAGTACTTC. Translating it yields CSARDGGQGAYEQYF.

In this sample, this clonotype turned up many times. The chain uses TRBV29-1 and TRBJ2-3, with 8 bases fitting TRBD1. In germline, CDR1 is SQVTM, CDR2 ANQGSEA. The CDR3 covers 13 residues. With V trimmed by 6 bases and J by 1 base, 3 bases remained unmatched. The CDR3 loop reads CSVETGGTDTQYF. The CDR3 coding sequence is TGCAGCGTAGAGACAGGGGGCACAGATACGCAGTATTTT.

There are many counts of this clonotype. This sequence joins TRBV4-3 and TRBJ2-5; D ambiguous. Germline-derived CDR1 and CDR2 are LGHNA and YSLEER. This CDR3 has 13 residues. V was shortened by 0 bases and J by 0 bases, with 2 bases between the two germline ends. In DNA form, the CDR3 reads TGCGCCAGCAGCCAAGATTACCAAGAGACCCAGTACTTC. Translated, it gives CASSQDYQETQYF.

This clonotype showed up just a few times. The chain uses TRBV11-2 and TRBJ2-1, with a possible D match to TRBD2 (6 bases). The CDR3 is 10 amino acids. The V and J ends lost 5 bases and 10 bases respectively, with 6 bases between them. Germline loops: CDR1 SGHAT, CDR2 FQNNGV. The CDR3 region is CASSAGEQFF. CDR3 sequence (DNA): TGTGCCAGCAGCGCGGGGGAGCAGTTCTTC. The entire variable domain, with the rest obtained from reference TRBV11-2 and TRBJ2-1, is as follows: EAGVAQSPRYKIIEKRQSVAFWCNPISGHATLYWYQQILGQGPKLLIQFQNNGVVDDSQLPKDRFSAERLKGVDSTLKIQPAKLEDSAVYLCASSAGEQFFGPGTRLTVL.

This clonotype was seen ten or more times. This chain uses TRBV12-3 or TRBV12-4 with TRBJ2-2, with D perhaps matching TRBD1 or TRBD2 (5 bases each). V lost 3 bases, J lost 7 bases, and 21 bases lay in between. The CDR3 spans 17 residues. This CDR3 reads CASSLSGTAIRGGELFF. The CDR3 DNA is TGTGCCAGCAGTTTGTCTGGGACCGCCATCCGCGGCGGGGAGCTGTTTTTT.

This clonotype was detected a few times. This chain uses TRBV6-2 or TRBV6-3 with TRBJ2-7; D is perhaps TRBD1 (6 bases). The CDR3 totals 14 residues. Trimming cost V 6 bases and J 1 base, with 13 bases left between them. Germline V gene sequence: CDR1 MNHEY, CDR2 SVGEGT. This CDR3 is CASSRGAGSYEQYF. The DNA of the CDR3 is TGTGCCAGCAGCAGGGGCGCGGGTTCCTACGAGCAGTACTTC.

This clonotype was seen more than once but under ten times. This chain links TRBV20-1 with TRBJ2-1; TRBD2 matches at 8 bases. The CDR3 contains 15 residues. Germline V CDR1 and CDR2: DFQATT, SNEGSKA (reference sequence). Unmatched junction bases numbered 10, after V lost 3 bases and J lost 6 bases. CDR3 nucleotides: TGCAGTGCTAGTCTGACGGGAGGGCCTAGCAATGAGCAGTTCTTC. This translates into CSASLTGGPSNEQFF.

The chain joins TRBV7-6 to TRBJ2-7; D unresolved. The CDR3 totals 13 residues. Trimming shortened V by 9 bases and J by 5 bases, and 17 bases separated the two germline ends. Germline V gene data show CDR1 as SGHVS and CDR2 as FNYEAQ. CDR3 loop: CASGSSGINEQYF. In nucleotides, the CDR3 is TGTGCCAGTGGGTCGTCGGGCATCAACGAGCAGTACTTC.

This clonotype was seen many times. V usage is TRBV4-3 and J usage is TRBJ2-1; tentative D call: TRBD2 (5 bases). The CDR3 loop spans 16 amino acids. CDR1 and CDR2 (germline): LGHNA, YSLEER. Trimming cost V 4 bases and J 6 bases, with 19 bases left between them. CDR3 in DNA: TGCGCCAGCAGCCTCTCAGCGGTGGCCGGCCCCAATGAGCAGTTCTTC. The encoded protein is CASSLSAVAGPNEQFF.

This clonotype occurred many times. Here the CDR3 DNA reads TGCAGCGTTGCCCTGGCTGGGCAGGGGAAGACCCAGTACTTC. Its translation: CSVALAGQGKTQYF. The V and J genes are TRBV29-1 and TRBJ2-5; weak D call: TRBD1 (6 bases). The length of the CDR3 is 14 residues. With 4 bases removed from V and 6 bases from J, the gap between germline ends came to 18 bases. CDR1 is SQVTM and CDR2 is ANQGSEA in the germline V gene. The whole variable domain, remainder taken from reference TRBV29-1 and TRBJ2-5, is SAVISQKPSRDICQRGTSLTIQCQVDSQVTMMFWYRQQPGQSLTLIATANQGSEATYESGFVIDKFPISRPNLTFSTLTVSNMSPEDSSIYLCSVALAGQGKTQYFGPGTRLLVL.

The rearrangement joins TRBV5-1 to TRBJ1-1; TRBD1 aligns across 12 bases. CDR3 length equals 17 residues. CDR1 is SGHRS, CDR2 YFSETQ, per germline. V shed 4 bases, J shed 5 bases, and the junction held 12 bases outside the gene matches. The CDR3 DNA follows: TGCGCCAGCAGCACGAAGGGACAGGGGGCAGGAGGGACTGAAGCTTTCTTT. Protein sequence: CASSTKGQGAGGTEAFF.

This clonotype was found a few times. V gene TRBV29-1 combines with J gene TRBJ1-1; 8 positions match TRBD1. There are 12 residues in the CDR3. V trimming: 6 bases; J trimming: 5 bases; junction bases outside the gene matches: 5. Germline-derived CDR1 and CDR2 are SQVTM and ANQGSEA. CDR3 protein: CSVAGGRTEAFF. The CDR3 region has the DNA TGCAGCGTCGCAGGGGGCAGGACTGAAGCTTTCTTT.

This chain links TRBV4-3 with TRBJ2-3, with 8 bases fitting TRBD1. V lost 5 bases and J lost 4; bases outside the gene matches: 5. CDR1 and CDR2 from the germline V gene are LGHNA and YSLEER. This CDR3 is 14 amino acids long. The CDR3 loop is CASSKGQGADTQYF. In DNA, the CDR3 is TGCGCCAGCAGCAAAGGACAGGGCGCAGATACGCAGTATTTT.

This clonotype was recorded a few times. The J gene is TRBJ2-4, the V gene TRBV18; D gene unclear. This CDR3 has 14 amino acids. The V gene's germline CDR1 is KGHSH and CDR2 LQKENI. Trimming removed 2 bases at V and 5 bases at J, with 10 bases between. The CDR3 here is CASSPYGSQNIQYF. CDR3 DNA sequence: TGTGCCAGCTCACCATACGGTTCCCAAAACATTCAGTACTTC.

In this sample, this clonotype turned up a few times. This chain links TRBV20-1 with TRBJ1-2, with 7 bases aligning to TRBD1. The CDR3 spans 12 residues. Germline trimming cut 3 bases from V and 7 bases from J; bases unmatched to any gene: 5. Germline-derived CDR1 and CDR2 are DFQATT and SNEGSKA (reference sequence). The CDR3 DNA reads TGCAGTGCTAGTCGCACAGGGGTTGGCTACACCTTC. It yields the protein CSASRTGVGYTF.

The table lists this clonotype with many counts. The chain recombines TRBV3-1 with TRBJ2-1, with TRBD2 identical over 14 bases. There are 19 residues in the CDR3. CDR1 and CDR2 from the germline V gene are LGHDT and YNNKEL (reference sequence). The trim removed 3 bases at V and 4 bases at J, leaving 11 bases unmatched. The CDR3 region is CASSQAGWTSGRFYNEQFF. For the CDR3, the DNA is TGTGCCAGCAGCCAGGCGGGCTGGACTAGCGGGAGGTTTTACAATGAGCAGTTCTTC.

This clonotype was seen ten or more times. This chain joins TRBV5-6 and TRBJ2-1; tentatively, D is TRBD2 (6 bases). The CDR3 length is 17 residues. Trimming left V 4 bases short and J 0 bases short, with 17 bases between. Germline lookup yields CDR1 SGHDT and CDR2 YYEEEE. CDR3 DNA sequence: TGTGCCAGCAGCCCACGGGGCGGGGACCTCTCCTACAATGAGCAGTTCTTC. Amino acid sequence: CASSPRGGDLSYNEQFF.

In this sample, this clonotype turned up many times. The V call is TRBV20-1, the J call TRBJ2-3; D is unclear. V shed 3 bases and J shed 4 bases, with 5 bases lying between them. Germline assignment: CDR1 DFQATT and CDR2 SNEGSKA (reference sequence). This CDR3 is 11 amino acids long. The DNA of the CDR3 is TGCAGTGCTAGCAGCGCAGATACGCAGTATTTT. This encodes CSASSADTQYF.

This clonotype showed up just a few times. This rearrangement joins TRBV12-3 or TRBV12-4 to TRBJ1-3; D perhaps matches TRBD1 (6 bases). Trimming left V 6 bases short and J 0 bases short, with 12 bases between. This CDR3 has 15 residues. CDR3 amino acids: CASSYDRNSGNTIYF. In DNA, the CDR3 is TGTGCCAGCAGCTACGACAGGAACTCTGGAAACACCATATATTTT.

The rearrangement links TRBV18 to TRBJ1-1; D is undetermined. Germline V gene data show CDR1 as KGHSH and CDR2 as LQKENI. Between the trimmed V and J ends, which lost 3 bases and 1 base, there was a span of 12 bases. This CDR3 spans 15 amino acids. As DNA, the CDR3 is TGTGCCAGCTCACCGAGCGACTTAAGGAACACTGAAGCTTTCTTT. Residues: CASSPSDLRNTEAFF.

The chain carries TRBV3-1 and TRBJ2-7, with 7 bases aligning to TRBD1. The V segment lost 11 bases and the J segment 5 bases; nucleotides outside the gene matches: 18. The CDR3 runs to 15 residues. CDR1 and CDR2 from the germline V gene are LGHDT and YNNKEL (reference sequence). Written as DNA, the CDR3 is TGTGCCTCCACCCCCCGCCAGGGGGTTGCAGACGAGCAGTACTTC. Amino acid sequence: CASTPRQGVADEQYF.